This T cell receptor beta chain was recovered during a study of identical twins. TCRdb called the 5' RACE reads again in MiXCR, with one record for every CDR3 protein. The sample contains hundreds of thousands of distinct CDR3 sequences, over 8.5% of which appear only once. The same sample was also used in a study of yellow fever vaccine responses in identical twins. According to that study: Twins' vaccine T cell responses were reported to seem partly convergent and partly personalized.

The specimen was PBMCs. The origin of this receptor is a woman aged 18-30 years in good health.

The CDR3 loop is CARQNTGELFF. The CDR3 region has the DNA TGTGCCCGACAGAACACCGGGGAGCTGTTTTTT. The V call is TRBV7-3, the J call TRBJ2-2; no clear D gene. V lost 11 bases and J lost 1, with 5 bases in between. The CDR3 covers 11 residues. Per germline, CDR1 SGHTA and CDR2 FQGTGA.